The rows below give T cell receptor beta chains drawn from one sample of a study of T cells in Graves' hyperthyroidism and ophthalmopathy. Using its own MiXCR run on the multiplex PCR reads, TCRdb lists one record per CDR3 protein. Here the sample spans about 560,000 distinct CDR3 sequences, 11% to 15% being singletons. Input material: blood. These receptors came from a woman between 35 and 50 years old with Graves' hyperthyroidism. The conserved cysteine and the conserved F or W are not part of the CDR3 here. The D gene is left open where the match is weak.

v_call d_call cdr3_aa
TRBV19 - ASSLRQLSTDTQY
TRBV19 - ASTLDGVSYEQY
TRBV12-3/TRBV12-4 TRBD1 ASTLSDRGTEAF
TRBV12-3/TRBV12-4 TRBD2 ASSRIAGIADTQY
TRBV6-1 - ASSEVGRGGNTIY
TRBV29-1 TRBD2 SVAGLGGRDTGELF
TRBV20-1 - SARDLGAGSLYNEQF
TRBV29-1 - SVGVSNYGYT
TRBV29-1 - SVERGMDETQY
TRBV28 - ASSLSYFAGNEQY
TRBV24-1 - ATSGGMVNQPQH
TRBV5-1 TRBD2 ASSLAPGGEDTQY
TRBV6-1 - ASSYGQGATDTQY
TRBV28 - ASSPYEVTTGELF
TRBV20-1 - SARGRQGGPYEQY
TRBV12-3/TRBV12-4 TRBD1 ASRNSGGSNQPQH
TRBV28 TRBD2 ASRPKVDSGRANYEQY
TRBV24-1 - ATSKDLNYGYT
TRBV28 - ASSTRASGNTIY
TRBV5-1 TRBD2 ASSRTSGSSRTGELF
TRBV7-3 - ASSLREPQPYEQY
TRBV27 - ASSLGGIGETQY
TRBV27 TRBD2 ASNSGKGTDTQY
TRBV5-1 TRBD1 ASSLGDSPYSPQH
TRBV3-1 - ASSRIGSGGEQF
TRBV7-6 - ASSLAPGRYEQY
TRBV11-1 TRBD2 ASSSGLAGGPDTQY
TRBV3-1 TRBD2 ASSQDHNSGSFAGELF
TRBV10-3 - AIWGPSTDTQY
TRBV2 - ASSAGTNTGELF
TRBV18 - ASSPVPYEQY
TRBV28 - ASSFNYEQY
TRBV2 - ASSAAGNLNTIY
TRBV9 TRBD2 ASSVLAGGGSEQY
TRBV5-1 TRBD1 ASSMGQVANTGELF
TRBV5-1 TRBD1 ASGQGSTGELF
TRBV28 TRBD2 ASRGGTSGSETQY
TRBV11-2 - ASSLDLVSSVQF
TRBV7-2 - ASSLAYQGRKDSPLH
TRBV2 TRBD1 AGSGQGNTGELF
TRBV28 - ASSKLERALRGANVLT
TRBV14 TRBD1 ASSPRTGRLYGYT
TRBV6-1 - ASSGALNIYNEQF
TRBV2 - ASSVTDIPNEKLF
TRBV12-3/TRBV12-4 TRBD2 ASSLSSGSFQETQY
TRBV20-1 - DSGSLNGYT
TRBV3-1 TRBD1 ASSQPQGAGNTEAF
TRBV7-2 - ASSFIAVYNEQF
TRBV27 - ASSLGGVSETQY
TRBV28 TRBD1 ASSSTGLAGGQY
TRBV18 TRBD2 ASSPRTSGRTYNEQF